The clone carrying this T cell receptor beta chain was detected ten times or more. This CDR3 spans 16 amino acids. The J segment lost 4 bases and the V segment lost 5 bases, leaving 10 bases of the junction unmatched. Germline CDR1 and CDR2: SGHDT and YYEEEE. This entry belongs to a study of T cells in Graves' hyperthyroidism and ophthalmopathy. Amplification targeted TCR beta CDR3 regions from RNA transcripts. Carried out on the TCR CDR3, a first-round RT-PCR used the HTBI primer set. TCRdb passed the multiplex PCR reads through MiXCR, listing each CDR3 protein once. This sample has a few hundred thousand distinct CDR3 sequences, with roughly 14% found just once.

This chain connects TRBV5-6 to TRBJ2-3; 10 bases map to TRBD2. The receptor comes from a middle-aged woman with Graves' hyperthyroidism that later progressed to Graves' ophthalmopathy. The sequenced sample was blood. The DNA for the CDR3 is TGTGCCAGCAGTTCGGCGGCTAGCGGGAGCCCAGATACGCAGTATTTT. It yields the protein CASSSAASGSPDTQYF.